One and the same sample provided the 29 T cell receptor beta chains below, sequenced in a study of blood T cell repertoires in COVID-19. Some clones are missing from TCRdb's copy, which holds only in-frame ones; the method was immunoSEQ multiplex PCR. Of about 210,000 clones listed, 80% to 90% are singletons. Sequencing input: peripheral blood. The receptors shown here come from a woman in her forties or fifties with active or convalescent COVID-19.

Comment on this clone: The sample has other DNA sequences that encode this CDR3 too. This chain connects TRBV15 to TRBJ1-2; TRBD1 might be the D (5 bases). The germline CDR1 and CDR2 sequences are LNHNV and YYDKDF (reference sequence). Trimming removed 0 bases at V and 4 bases at J, with 12 bases between. The CDR3 is 15 residues long. DNA of the CDR3: TGTGCCACCAGCAGAGATACCCAGGGATCCTATGGCTACACCTTC. This translates into CATSRDTQGSYGYTF.

The rearrangement joins TRBV5-5 to TRBJ1-2; TRBD1 is a possible D gene (5 bases). Per the germline V gene, CDR1 is SGHKS and CDR2 is YYEKEE (reference sequence). This CDR3 is 15 amino acids long. V gave up 1 base and J gave up 6 bases, with 16 bases separating them. CDR3 coding DNA: TGTGCCAGCAGCTTGCGTTTGGGACTTCCCGATGGCTACACCTTC. Encoded protein: CASSLRLGLPDGYTF.

The V call is TRBV28, the J call TRBJ1-2; perhaps TRBD1 as D (5 bases). The germline gives CDR1 MDHEN, CDR2 SYDVKM. V was clipped by 3 bases and J by 3 bases, with 14 bases between them. The CDR3 has 15 amino acids. The CDR3 here is CASSLRGEGYYGYTF. DNA for the CDR3: TGTGCCAGCAGTTTGAGAGGGGAGGGGTACTATGGCTACACCTTC.

This clone was detected a few times. J is TRBJ1-5 and V is TRBV5-1; D perhaps matches TRBD1 (6 bases). There are 14 residues in the CDR3. V lost 5 bases to trimming and J lost 2 bases, with 11 bases between them. CDR1 is SGHRS and CDR2 is YFSETQ in the germline V gene. CDR3: CASSSEGGNQPQHF. The DNA of the CDR3 is TGCGCCAGCAGTTCAGAGGGGGGCAATCAGCCCCAGCATTTT. Variable domain in full (rest from reference TRBV5-1 and TRBJ1-5): KAGVTQTPRYLIKTRGQQVTLSCSPISGHRSVSWYQQTPGQGLQFLFEYFSETQRNKGNFPGRFSGRQFSNSRSEMNVSTLELGDSALYLCASSSEGGNQPQHFGDGTRLSIL.

The chain is built from TRBV27 and TRBJ2-2; 10 bases are shared with TRBD2. CDR3 length: 16 amino acids. V lost 8 bases to trimming and J lost 3 bases; unmatched junction nucleotides: 9. Germline V lookup: CDR1 MNHEY, CDR2 SMNVEV (reference sequence). The CDR3 DNA sequence: TGTGCCAGCGAAAAGCGGGGGGGCATCGACACCGGGGAGCTGTTTTTT. Its protein product is CASEKRGGIDTGELFF.

Comments on this clone: At one end, the junction sequence differs from germline, possibly due to a read error. This chain links TRBV27 with TRBJ2-2; no clear D gene. The CDR3 is made up of 12 amino acids. Germline V gives CDR1 MNHEY, CDR2 SMNVEV (reference sequence). The CDR3 DNA sequence: TGTGCCAACAGTTTTCTTAGCGGGGAGCTGTTTTTT. It is translated as CANSFLSGELFF.

The sample holds a few counts of this clone. The chain combines TRBV5-5 with TRBJ1-1; D gene uncertain. The CDR3 extends over 14 amino acids. Germline values: CDR1 SGHKS, CDR2 YYEKEE (reference sequence). Between the trimmed V and J ends, which lost 2 bases and 4 bases, there was a span of 12 bases. The CDR3 sequence is CASSFSGLGTEAFF. In DNA form, the CDR3 reads TGTGCCAGCAGCTTCTCGGGGTTGGGCACTGAAGCTTTCTTT.

The gene calls are TRBV5-1 and TRBJ2-5; a weak D match, TRBD2 (5 bases). CDR3 length equals 13 residues. The V gene lost 2 bases and the J gene lost 5 bases, with 10 bases spanning the gap. Germline CDR1 and CDR2: SGHRS and YFSETQ. CDR3 amino acids: CASSFGLLETQYF. The CDR3 DNA reads as TGCGCCAGCAGCTTCGGACTTTTGGAGACCCAGTACTTC.

The sample holds a few counts of this clone. V gene TRBV6-4 combines with J gene TRBJ2-2, with D tentatively TRBD1 (7 bases). Germline V gives CDR1 MRHNA, CDR2 SNTAGT. The ends were cut back, 3 bases at V and 1 base at J, with 9 bases in the middle. This CDR3 contains 15 residues. The CDR3 DNA is TGTGCCAGCAGTGAGCAGGGGGGGAACACCGGGGAGCTGTTTTTT. This gives the protein CASSEQGGNTGELFF.

The chain carries TRBV7-2 and TRBJ2-5; 14 nucleotides line up with TRBD2. The CDR3 sequence is 16 residues long. Per the germline V gene, CDR1 is SGHTA and CDR2 is FQGNSA. Unmatched junction bases numbered 7, after V lost 5 bases and J lost 5 bases. The CDR3, as DNA: TGTGCCAGCAGCCTCCAGACTAGCGGGGGGGCGGAGACCCAGTACTTC. This gives the protein CASSLQTSGGAETQYF.

The chain uses TRBV24-1 and TRBJ1-2; possible D gene TRBD1, 5 bases. The CDR3 length is 15 residues. The germline V and J ends were trimmed by 0 bases and 7 bases, with 14 bases remaining between them. Per the germline V gene, CDR1 is KGHDR and CDR2 is SFDVKD. CDR3 coding DNA: TGTGCCACCAGTGATTTGGACGGGGGTTTCGGTGGCTACACCTTC. Protein sequence: CATSDLDGGFGGYTF.

The chain joins TRBV5-4 to TRBJ1-2, with D possibly matching TRBD1 (6 bases). V lost 4 bases to trimming and J lost 5 bases, with 15 bases between them. The germline gives CDR1 SGHNT, CDR2 YYREEE (reference sequence). This CDR3 contains 14 residues. The CDR3 protein is CASSPRTAIYGYTF. CDR3 DNA: TGTGCCAGCAGCCCAAGGACAGCGATATATGGCTACACCTTC.

V gene TRBV11-2 combines with J gene TRBJ2-3; 10 positions agree with TRBD2. The junction had 0 bases not matched to a gene; V was cut back by 0 bases and J by 6 bases. Germline V gene data show CDR1 as SGHAT and CDR2 as FQNNGV. The CDR3 has 14 residues. Written as DNA, the CDR3 is TGTGCCAGCAGCTTAGATAGCGGGAGGGATACGCAGTATTTT. This codes for CASSLDSGRDTQYF.

The V and J genes are TRBV7-3 and TRBJ1-1; TRBD1 matches at 9 bases. The CDR3 is made up of 19 amino acids. The germline V gene encodes CDR1 SGHTA and CDR2 FQGTGA. With V trimmed by 3 bases and J by 0 bases, 14 bases remained unmatched. The CDR3 nucleotides are TGTGCCAGCAGCTTCATTCTCTCTGGGACAGGGATCATGAACACTGAAGCTTTCTTT. Its translation is CASSFILSGTGIMNTEAFF.

The chain joins TRBV5-1 to TRBJ1-4; 8 nucleotides line up with TRBD1. CDR1 and CDR2 from the germline V gene are SGHRS and YFSETQ. After removal of 0 bases from V and 8 bases from J, the junction contained 12 bases not matched to a gene. This CDR3 comprises 17 residues. The CDR3 nucleotides read TGCGCCAGCAGCTTGGGACAGGGGCCTCCCGGGGCCGAAAAACTGTTTTTT. Encoded protein: CASSLGQGPPGAEKLFF.

The J gene is TRBJ2-7, the V gene TRBV6-1; 9 bases map to TRBD2. Trimming removed 3 bases from V and 2 bases from J; junction bases left unmatched: 5. The CDR3 is 15 amino acids. CDR1 is MNHNS, CDR2 SASEGT, per germline. CDR3 residues: CASSDPRLAAYEQYF. The DNA of the CDR3 is TGTGCCAGCAGTGATCCGAGACTAGCGGCCTACGAGCAGTACTTC.

The chain links TRBV5-4 to TRBJ1-2; 9 nucleotides align to TRBD1. V shed 1 base and J 5 bases; nucleotides not matched to a gene: 6. This CDR3 spans 15 amino acids. Germline-derived CDR1 and CDR2 are SGHNT and YYREEE (reference sequence). The CDR3 reads CASSLKDRGLYGYTF. For the CDR3, the DNA is TGTGCCAGCAGCTTGAAGGACAGGGGACTTTATGGCTACACCTTC. The variable domain in full, with the rest retrieved from reference TRBV5-4 and TRBJ1-2, is ETGVTQSPTHLIKTRGQQVTLRCSSQSGHNTVSWYQQALGQGPQFIFQYYREEENGRGNFPPRFSGLQFPNYSSELNVNALELDDSALYLCASSLKDRGLYGYTFGSGTRLTVV.

This clone was seen a handful of times. This chain joins TRBV13 and TRBJ2-5; 8 positions match TRBD1. This CDR3 has 16 residues. Germline trimming cut 6 bases from V and 4 bases from J; bases unmatched to any gene: 13. Germline CDR1 reads PRHDT; CDR2 reads FYEKMQ (reference sequence). CDR3 in DNA: TGTGCCAGCAGTCGTTACGGGACAGGTGAGGTAGAGACCCAGTACTTC. Protein sequence: CASSRYGTGEVETQYF.

This chain links TRBV9 with TRBJ1-1, with TRBD1 matching over 7 bases. The CDR3 consists of 14 residues. Germline-derived CDR1 and CDR2 are SGDLS and YYNGEE. V shed 0 bases and J 6 bases; nucleotides not matched to a gene: 5. The CDR3 sequence: CASSVVDRAAEAFF. DNA for the CDR3: TGTGCCAGCAGCGTAGTCGACAGGGCGGCTGAAGCTTTCTTT.

The V call is TRBV19, the J call TRBJ1-1, with a tentative D call TRBD1 (5 bases). The V end was cut by 5 bases, the J end by 3 bases, with 13 bases between. The CDR3 extends over 14 amino acids. Germline values: CDR1 LNHDA, CDR2 SQIVND (reference sequence). The CDR3 region has the DNA TGTGCCAGTAGTCGGCGGGACGGCCACACTGAAGCTTTCTTT. Its translation: CASSRRDGHTEAFF.

The V call is TRBV5-6, the J call TRBJ2-7; TRBD1 matches at 9 bases. The germline V gene encodes CDR1 SGHDT and CDR2 YYEEEE. This CDR3 has 14 residues. V lost 6 bases to trimming and J lost 6 bases; unmatched junction nucleotides: 10. The CDR3 DNA reads TGTGCCAGCATCAGGACAGGGGCTCCGGGCGAGCAGTACTTC. This codes for CASIRTGAPGEQYF.

V is TRBV3-1 (or the pseudogene TRBV3-2) and J is TRBJ1-5, with D possibly TRBD1 on 5 matching bases. V was trimmed by 3 bases and J by 3 bases, leaving 9 bases between them. The length of the CDR3 is 14 residues. Germline V lookup: CDR1 LGHDT, CDR2 YNNKEL (reference sequence). The CDR3 region has the DNA TGTGCCAGCAGCCACGGACATTTCAATCAGCCCCAGCATTTT. Its protein is CASSHGHFNQPQHF.

The genes are TRBV6-5 and TRBJ2-2; the match to TRBD1 covers 7 bases. CDR1 is MNHEY, CDR2 SVGAGI, per germline. This CDR3 has 14 residues. Germline trimming cut 4 bases from V and 4 bases from J; bases unmatched to any gene: 3. The CDR3 bases are TGTGCCAGCAGTTCTGACAGGGCCACCGGGGAGCTGTTTTTT. This codes for CASSSDRATGELFF.

This chain uses TRBV6-5 with TRBJ1-2; TRBD1 is a possible D gene (5 bases). Germline V gives CDR1 MNHEY, CDR2 SVGAGI. V gave up 6 bases and J gave up 4 bases, with 15 bases separating them. The CDR3 is 14 residues long. CDR3 DNA sequence: TGTGCCAGCAGCCCCCGGCAGGGCGCCTATGGCTACACCTTC. Translating it yields CASSPRQGAYGYTF.

In its sample, this clone was seen once. The V call is TRBV18, the J call TRBJ1-1, with D possibly matching TRBD1 (5 bases). Germline V gives CDR1 KGHSH, CDR2 LQKENI. This CDR3 spans 15 amino acids. V was trimmed by 3 bases and J by 4 bases, leaving 15 bases between them. CDR3 residues: CASSPSGSGGTEAFF. DNA for the CDR3: TGTGCCAGCTCACCCTCGGGATCGGGGGGCACTGAAGCTTTCTTT.

This chain links TRBV3-1 (or the pseudogene TRBV3-2) with TRBJ2-7; 7 bases agree with TRBD1. Per germline, CDR1 LGHDT and CDR2 YNNKEL (reference sequence). V was clipped by 0 bases and J by 6 bases; unmatched bases: 8. CDR3 size: 15 residues. The CDR3 reads CASSQEFRGTPEQYF. The CDR3 region has the DNA TGTGCCAGCAGCCAAGAGTTCAGGGGGACGCCCGAGCAGTACTTC.

The chain couples TRBV28 to TRBJ2-4; the D gene is possibly TRBD1 (6 bases). Germline V gene sequence: CDR1 MDHEN, CDR2 SYDVKM. The CDR3 loop spans 15 amino acids. Trimming took 5 bases from V and 4 from J, leaving 15 bases between them. The CDR3: CASSGAQGSKNIQYF. The CDR3 DNA follows: TGTGCCAGCAGTGGCGCACAGGGTTCTAAAAACATTCAGTACTTC.

This clone was counted once. The rearrangement joins TRBV25-1 to TRBJ1-2; D ambiguous. In germline, CDR1 is MGHDK, CDR2 SYGVNS. V was pared by 0 bases and J by 4 bases, with 9 bases between. This CDR3 is built from 14 residues. The CDR3 DNA reads TGTGCCAGCAGTGAATACCCCTACAGCTATGGCTACACCTTC. Translated, it gives CASSEYPYSYGYTF.

The rearrangement joins TRBV11-2 to TRBJ2-2, with 12 nucleotides matching TRBD2. J lost 2 bases, V lost 0 bases, and 7 bases had no gene match. Per the germline V gene, CDR1 is SGHAT and CDR2 is FQNNGV. There are 19 residues in the CDR3. The DNA for the CDR3 is TGTGCCAGCAGCTTAGATACCCTAGCGGGGGGGATAAACACCGGGGAGCTGTTTTTT. Protein: CASSLDTLAGGINTGELFF.